This T cell receptor beta chain stems from a study of OX40 agonist ivuxolimab in advanced cancers. Profiled with immunoSEQ multiplex PCR; TCRdb holds only in-frame clones, not every one. This sample has approximately 60,000 clones, with more than 85% found just once. The CDR3 spans 14 residues. Trimming took 4 bases from V and 6 from J, leaving 16 bases between them. Germline CDR1 reads SNHLY; CDR2 reads FYNNEI. The chain uses TRBV2 and TRBJ2-7; D tentatively fits TRBD1 or TRBD2 (5 bases each). This TCR derives from an adult with an advanced solid tumor such as melanoma, head and neck, liver or kidney cancer. The sample was CD4+ or CD8+ T cells sorted from blood, taken in a trial of the OX40 agonist ivuxolimab. CDR3 coding DNA: TGTGCCAGCAGTGGGGACCTTACAGGCTCCGAGCAGTACTTC. This codes for CASSGDLTGSEQYF.